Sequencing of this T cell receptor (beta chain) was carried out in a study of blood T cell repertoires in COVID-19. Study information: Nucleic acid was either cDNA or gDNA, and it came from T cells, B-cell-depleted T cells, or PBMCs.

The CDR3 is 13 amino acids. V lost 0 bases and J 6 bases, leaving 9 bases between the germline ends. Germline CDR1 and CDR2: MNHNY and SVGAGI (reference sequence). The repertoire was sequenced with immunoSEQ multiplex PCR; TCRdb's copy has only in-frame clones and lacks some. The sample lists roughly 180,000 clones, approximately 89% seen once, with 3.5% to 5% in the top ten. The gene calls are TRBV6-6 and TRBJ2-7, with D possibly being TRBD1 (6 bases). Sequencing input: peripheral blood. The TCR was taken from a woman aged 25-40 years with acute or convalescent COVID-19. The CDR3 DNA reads TGTGCCAGCAGTTACTCGGACAGCCCCGAGCAGTACTTC. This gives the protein CASSYSDSPEQYF.